The 30 T cell receptor beta chains reported below all come from one sample, sequenced in a study of cytotoxic CD8 clonotypes in ibrutinib-treated CLL. The method was immunoSEQ multiplex PCR; TCRdb's version includes in-frame clones alone and lacks a portion of them. The data hold about 35,000 clones, with approximately 45% observed a single time. Material: PBMCs, obtained before ibrutinib treatment. These receptors were collected from a human donor with chronic lymphocytic leukemia.

This chain connects TRBV4-1 to TRBJ1-1; tentatively, D is TRBD1 (5 bases). Per the germline V gene, CDR1 is MGHRA and CDR2 is YSYEKL. This CDR3 region has 13 residues. Trimming pared 4 bases from V and 7 bases from J, leaving 13 bases between. CDR3 nucleotides: TGCGCCAGCAGCCTACAGGAAGACAGTGAAGCTTTCTTT. Translation: CASSLQEDSEAFF.

This clone was detected a few times. The V gene is TRBV19, the J gene TRBJ2-3; 9 bases agree with TRBD1. The CDR3 sequence is 13 residues long. Germline assignment: CDR1 LNHDA and CDR2 SQIVND (reference sequence). Unmatched junction bases numbered 3, after V lost 9 bases and J lost 2 bases. The CDR3 spells CASGTGPTDTQYF. The DNA for the CDR3 is TGTGCCAGCGGGACAGGGCCCACAGATACGCAGTATTTT.

V usage is TRBV21-1 and J usage is TRBJ2-7; TRBD2 is the table's D call, not checked against the DNA. TRBV21-1 is tagged as a pseudogene. This CDR3 contains 16 residues. CDR3: CASSGTSGGPIYEQYF. The CDR3 nucleotides are TGTGCCAGCAGCGGGACTAGCGGGGGTCCTATCTACGAGCAGTACTTC.

The rearrangement joins TRBV7-2 to TRBJ2-7, with 7 bases lining up with TRBD1. V lost 7 bases and J lost 0; bases outside the gene matches: 9. Germline CDR1 reads SGHTA; CDR2 reads FQGNSA. The CDR3 is 15 residues long. The CDR3 here is CASNPTGLNSYEQYF. CDR3 sequence (DNA): TGTGCCAGCAACCCGACAGGGCTGAACTCCTACGAGCAGTACTTC.

V gene TRBV11-2 combines with J gene TRBJ1-1; D ambiguous. The length of the CDR3 is 18 residues. The V end was cut by 1 base, the J end by 1 base, with 19 bases between. The germline V gene encodes CDR1 SGHAT and CDR2 FQNNGV. This CDR3 is CASSLVVPGPDANTEAFF. The CDR3 nucleotides are TGTGCCAGCAGCTTAGTGGTTCCTGGTCCAGACGCGAACACTGAAGCTTTCTTT.

V usage is TRBV5-5 and J usage is TRBJ2-5; possibly TRBD1 for D (6 bases). Trimming cost V 1 base and J 5 bases, with 15 bases left between them. CDR3 size: 15 residues. CDR1 is SGHKS, CDR2 YYEKEE, per germline (reference sequence). The CDR3 DNA reads TGTGCCAGCAGCTTGCGGACAGTCCTGTTGGAGACCCAGTACTTC. This sequence encodes CASSLRTVLLETQYF.

V is TRBV7-8 and J is TRBJ2-3; a weak D match, TRBD2 (5 bases). Trimming took 5 bases from V and 2 from J, leaving 8 bases between them. Germline assignment: CDR1 SGHVS and CDR2 FQNEAQ. The CDR3 length is 13 residues. The CDR3 here is CASSPGDTDTQYF. As DNA, the CDR3 is TGTGCCAGCAGCCCCGGGGACACAGATACGCAGTATTTT. The full variable domain, with the rest looked up from reference TRBV7-8 and TRBJ2-3, is GAGVSQSPRYKVAKRGQDVALRCDPISGHVSLFWYQQALGQGPEFLTYFQNEAQLDKSGLPSDRFFAERPEGSVSTLKIQRTQQEDSAVYLCASSPGDTDTQYFGPGTRLTVL.

A few counts support this clone. The chain combines TRBV27 with TRBJ1-5, with D perhaps matching TRBD1 (5 bases). Trimming stripped 5 bases from V and 2 bases from J, with 13 bases between. Germline loops: CDR1 MNHEY, CDR2 SMNVEV (reference sequence). The CDR3 runs 15 residues. CDR3 in amino acids: CASSPRRGGNQPQHF. The CDR3 nucleotides read TGTGCCAGCAGTCCCCGAAGGGGTGGCAATCAGCCCCAGCATTTT.

This clone appeared a few times. This rearrangement joins TRBV9 to TRBJ1-2; D possibly corresponds to TRBD1 (5 bases). The CDR3 is 15 amino acids. Germline V gives CDR1 SGDLS, CDR2 YYNGEE. V lost 0 bases and J lost 4, with 13 bases in between. The CDR3 protein is CASSVVPGRSYGYTF. For the CDR3, the DNA is TGTGCCAGCAGCGTAGTGCCAGGGAGAAGCTATGGCTACACCTTC.

This clone came up a few times. The gene calls are TRBV7-9 and TRBJ1-2; no clear D gene. The V gene lost 3 bases and the J gene lost 7 bases, with 21 bases spanning the gap. The CDR3 covers 16 residues. Germline values: CDR1 SEHNR, CDR2 FQNEAQ (reference sequence). Written as DNA, the CDR3 is TGTGCCAGCAGCTTTCCGGACTTGACCCGTCTGTTTGGCTACACCTTC. Translated: CASSFPDLTRLFGYTF.

The V gene is TRBV28, the J gene TRBJ2-1, with 7 bases aligning to TRBD1. Losses at the gene ends were 6 bases for V and 4 bases for J; bases not matched to a gene: 3. Per the germline V gene, CDR1 is MDHEN and CDR2 is SYDVKM. This CDR3 contains 13 residues. CDR3 sequence (DNA): TGTGCCAGCAGACTGGGACAGTACAATGAGCAGTTCTTC. It codes for CASRLGQYNEQFF. The entire variable domain, with the rest obtained from reference TRBV28 and TRBJ2-1, is as follows: DVKVTQSSRYLVKRTGEKVFLECVQDMDHENMFWYRQDPGLGLRLIYFSYDVKMKEKGDIPEGYSVSREKKERFSLILESASTNQTSMYLCASRLGQYNEQFFGPGTRLTVL.

The chain couples TRBV6-5 to TRBJ2-7, with 9 bases matching TRBD1. V gave up 0 bases and J gave up 2 bases; unmatched junction bases: 5. Germline V gene lookup returns CDR1 MNHEY and CDR2 SVGAGI. The CDR3 is made up of 16 amino acids. DNA of the CDR3: TGTGCCAGCAGTTACTCAATGGACAGGGGTCCCTACGAGCAGTACTTC. It is translated as CASSYSMDRGPYEQYF.

The V and J genes are TRBV4-2 and TRBJ1-2, with D possibly TRBD1 on 6 matching bases. The germline V and J ends were trimmed by 5 bases and 4 bases, with 11 bases remaining between them. Germline CDR1 and CDR2: LGHNA and YNFKEQ. The CDR3 runs 13 residues. CDR3 DNA: TGTGCCAGCAGCTGGGGGGCCAGCTATGGCTACACCTTC. Protein: CASSWGASYGYTF.

The gene calls are TRBV19 and TRBJ1-5, with 7 bases fitting TRBD1. V shed 5 bases and J 5 bases; nucleotides not matched to a gene: 3. Germline assignment: CDR1 LNHDA and CDR2 SQIVND (reference sequence). The CDR3 sequence is 13 residues long. CDR3 residues: CASSPTGDQPQHF. The CDR3 DNA follows: TGTGCCAGTAGTCCTACAGGGGATCAGCCCCAGCATTTT. The complete variable domain, with remaining parts taken from reference TRBV19 and TRBJ1-5, reads DGGITQSPKYLFRKEGQNVTLSCEQNLNHDAMYWYRQDPGQGLRLIYYSQIVNDFQKGDIAEGYSVSREKKESFPLTVTSAQKNPTAFYLCASSPTGDQPQHFGDGTRLSIL.

The chain joins TRBV6-1 to TRBJ1-1; D remains unclear. The CDR3 has 14 amino acids. Germline V gives CDR1 MNHNS, CDR2 SASEGT. V was trimmed by 2 bases and J by 1 base, leaving 8 bases between them. CDR3 DNA sequence: TGTGCCAGCAGTGAATTTTTAGGGAACACTGAAGCTTTCTTT. Protein product: CASSEFLGNTEAFF.

V usage is TRBV18 and J usage is TRBJ1-1, with 7 bases lining up with TRBD1. Per the germline V gene, CDR1 is KGHSH and CDR2 is LQKENI. The CDR3 length is 13 residues. The trim removed 3 bases at V and 4 bases at J, leaving 2 bases unmatched. Here the CDR3 DNA reads TGTGCCAGCTCACCGCGACAGGGCACTGAAGCTTTCTTT. Translation gives CASSPRQGTEAFF. The full variable domain, in which reference TRBV18 and TRBJ1-1 provide the parts outside the CDR3, is NAGVMQNPRHLVRRRGQEARLRCSPMKGHSHVYWYRQLPEEGLKFMVYLQKENIIDESGMPKERFSAEFPKEGPSILRIQQVVRGDSAAYFCASSPRQGTEAFFGQGTRLTVV.

V usage is TRBV19 and J usage is TRBJ1-1, with D unclear. In germline, CDR1 is LNHDA, CDR2 SQIVND (reference sequence). The CDR3 totals 13 residues. V was pared by 6 bases and J by 3 bases, with 11 bases between. CDR3 sequence: CASRSGIHTEAFF. The CDR3 coding sequence is TGTGCCAGTAGAAGCGGCATACACACTGAAGCTTTCTTT.

The J gene is TRBJ2-1, the V gene TRBV9; D is uncertain. The CDR3 loop spans 15 amino acids. Germline V gene lookup returns CDR1 SGDLS and CDR2 YYNGEE. V dropped 4 bases and J dropped 0 bases, with 11 bases sitting between them. This CDR3 reads CASSSLALSYNEQFF. The CDR3 region has the DNA TGTGCCAGCAGCTCCCTCGCCCTCTCCTACAATGAGCAGTTCTTC.

V gene TRBV4-1 combines with J gene TRBJ2-7; 8 positions match TRBD1. The CDR3 is made up of 15 amino acids. From germline, CDR1 is MGHRA and CDR2 YSYEKL. The V segment lost 4 bases and the J segment 1 base; nucleotides outside the gene matches: 6. The CDR3 nucleotides read TGCGCCAGCAGCCTTAGACAGGGGTTGTCCTACGAGCAGTACTTC. As protein: CASSLRQGLSYEQYF.

V usage is TRBV6-1 and J usage is TRBJ1-4; D might be TRBD1 (6 bases). The CDR3 has 15 residues. V shed 2 bases and J shed 4 bases, with 11 bases lying between them. CDR1 is MNHNS, CDR2 SASEGT, per germline. This CDR3 reads CASSEQGQSNEKLFF. DNA for the CDR3: TGTGCCAGCAGTGAACAGGGACAAAGTAATGAAAAACTGTTTTTT.

The chain links TRBV5-1 to TRBJ2-7; no clear D. The CDR3 covers 14 residues. V was cut by 7 bases and J by 0 bases, with 14 bases left in between. Germline V gene lookup returns CDR1 SGHRS and CDR2 YFSETQ. This chain's CDR3 is CASRMQEGSYEQYF. CDR3 nucleotides: TGCGCCAGCCGAATGCAAGAAGGCTCCTACGAGCAGTACTTC.

Only a few counts were recorded for this clone. The chain employs TRBV6-1 and TRBJ2-7; tentative D call: TRBD2 (5 bases). Germline values: CDR1 MNHNS, CDR2 SASEGT. CDR3 length: 14 amino acids. V lost 8 bases to trimming and J lost 4 bases, with 18 bases between them. The CDR3 protein is CASVAGVGGYEQYF. CDR3 DNA: TGTGCCAGCGTCGCCGGGGTTGGTGGGTACGAGCAGTACTTC.

This clone turned up a few times. The chain joins TRBV27 to TRBJ2-2; a weak D match, TRBD1 (6 bases). This CDR3 comprises 15 residues. Trimming stripped 5 bases from V and 4 bases from J, with 14 bases between. Germline V gives CDR1 MNHEY, CDR2 SMNVEV (reference sequence). In DNA, the CDR3 is TGTGCCAGCAGTGTGGACAGTTGGTCCACCGGGGAGCTGTTTTTT. Its translation: CASSVDSWSTGELFF.

The chain carries TRBV27 and TRBJ2-7; 8 bases match TRBD1. V lost 7 bases to trimming and J lost 5 bases; unmatched junction nucleotides: 13. CDR3 size: 15 residues. Germline V gene sequence: CDR1 MNHEY, CDR2 SMNVEV (reference sequence). The CDR3 sequence: CASTAFGPGGHEQYF. CDR3 nucleotide sequence: TGTGCCAGCACCGCCTTCGGTCCAGGGGGCCACGAGCAGTACTTC.

This chain links TRBV9 with TRBJ1-3; D is unclear. Trimming took off 4 bases at V and 4 bases at J, with 6 bases between the two ends. This CDR3 spans 12 amino acids. The V gene's germline CDR1 is SGDLS and CDR2 YYNGEE. CDR3 in DNA: TGTGCCAGCAGCCTCTCCGGAAACACCATATATTTT. It specifies CASSLSGNTIYF.

This clone appeared a few times. The gene calls are TRBV5-4 and TRBJ2-4; D gene uncertain. CDR3 length: 15 amino acids. Germline CDR1 and CDR2: SGHNT and YYREEE (reference sequence). Trimming removed 0 bases from V and 3 bases from J, with 10 bases in between. This CDR3 is CASSLGTEIKNIQYF. The CDR3 bases are TGTGCCAGCAGCTTGGGTACGGAGATCAAAAACATTCAGTACTTC. Full variable domain (remainder filled in from reference TRBV5-4 and TRBJ2-4): ETGVTQSPTHLIKTRGQQVTLRCSSQSGHNTVSWYQQALGQGPQFIFQYYREEENGRGNFPPRFSGLQFPNYSSELNVNALELDDSALYLCASSLGTEIKNIQYFGAGTRLSVL.

CDR3 sequence reads: CASSLEWGPPSTDTQYF. CDR3 bases: TGCGCCAGCAGCTTGGAGTGGGGACCCCCGAGCACAGATACGCAGTATTTT. J is TRBJ2-3 and V is TRBV5-1; either TRBD1 or TRBD2 may fit D (5 bases each). The CDR3 is 17 amino acids. Trimming removed 0 bases at V and 0 bases at J, with 14 bases between. Germline V gene data show CDR1 as SGHRS and CDR2 as YFSETQ.

The chain carries TRBV7-2 and TRBJ1-4; unclear D gene. Germline-derived CDR1 and CDR2 are SGHTA and FQGNSA. This CDR3 comprises 13 residues. The V gene lost 2 bases and the J gene lost 3 bases, with 4 bases spanning the gap. The CDR3 DNA follows: TGTGCCAGCAGCTTATTGGCTAATGAAAAACTGTTTTTT. It yields the protein CASSLLANEKLFF.

The chain is built from TRBV7-2 and TRBJ2-1; 8 bases align to TRBD1. Trimming took 3 bases from V and 6 from J; bases not matched to a gene: 10. Germline V gives CDR1 SGHTA, CDR2 FQGNSA. This CDR3 is built from 16 residues. DNA of the CDR3: TGTGCCAGCAGCTTGGCTCGGACAGGGAGGATCAATGAGCAGTTCTTC. Translated: CASSLARTGRINEQFF.

The chain carries TRBV5-8 and TRBJ1-6, with 8 bases lining up with TRBD1. J was trimmed by 5 bases and V by 5 bases; bases with no gene match: 9. The CDR3 has 16 residues. Germline CDR1 is SGHTS and CDR2 is YDEGEE. The CDR3 spells CASSSIQGGNNSPLHF. Written as DNA, the CDR3 is TGTGCCAGCAGTTCCATACAGGGGGGGAATAATTCACCCCTCCACTTT. The full variable domain, in which reference TRBV5-8 and TRBJ1-6 provide the parts outside the CDR3, is EAGVTQSPTHLIKTRGQQATLRCSPISGHTSVYWYQQALGLGLQFLLWYDEGEERNRGNFPPRFSGRQFPNYSSELNVNALELEDSALYLCASSSIQGGNNSPLHFGNGTRLTVT.